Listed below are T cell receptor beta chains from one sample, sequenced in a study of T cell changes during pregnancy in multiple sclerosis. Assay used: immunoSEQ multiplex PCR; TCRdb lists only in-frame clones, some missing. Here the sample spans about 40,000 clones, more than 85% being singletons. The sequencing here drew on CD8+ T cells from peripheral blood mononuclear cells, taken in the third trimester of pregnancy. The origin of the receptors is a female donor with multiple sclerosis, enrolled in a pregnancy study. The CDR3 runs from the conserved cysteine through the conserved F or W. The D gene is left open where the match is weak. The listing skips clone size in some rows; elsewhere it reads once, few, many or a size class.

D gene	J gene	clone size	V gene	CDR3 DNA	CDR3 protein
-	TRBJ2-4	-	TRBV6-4	TGTGCCAGCAGATCGCAGGGAATCCTATTTGGGGCCAAAAACATTCAGTACTTC	CASRSQGILFGAKNIQYF
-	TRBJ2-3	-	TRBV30	TGTGCCTGGAGTGTAGGGGCTAGCACAGATACGCAGTATTTT	CAWSVGASTDTQYF
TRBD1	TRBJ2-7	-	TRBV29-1	TGCAGCGTTGAAGATTTCGGGACAGGGGGCAACGAGCAGTACTTC	CSVEDFGTGGNEQYF
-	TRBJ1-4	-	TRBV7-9	TGTGCCAGCAGTGGGAGATCCTCCAATGAAAAACTGTTTTTT	CASSGRSSNEKLFF
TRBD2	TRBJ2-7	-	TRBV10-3	TGTGCCATCAGTGACCCTAGCGGGATTGAGGACTACGAGCAGTACTTC	CAISDPSGIEDYEQYF
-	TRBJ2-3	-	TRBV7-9	TGTGCCAGCAGCTTAGCCCAGGGAAACCAGGCAGATACGCAGTATTTT	CASSLAQGNQADTQYF
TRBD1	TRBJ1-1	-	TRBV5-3	TGTGCCAGAAGCCCCGACAGGGGGCCAGAAGCAAACACTGAAGCTTTCTTT	CARSPDRGPEANTEAFF
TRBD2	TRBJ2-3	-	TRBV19	TGTGCCAGTAGTATTGGCGGGAGGGTGGGAGATACGCAGTATTTT	CASSIGGRVGDTQYF
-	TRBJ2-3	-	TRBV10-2	TGCGCCAGCAGTGTCGAGACGGGAGTAAGCACAGATACGCAGTATTTT	CASSVETGVSTDTQYF
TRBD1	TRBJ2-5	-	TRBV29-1	TGCAGCGCTAGGTCAGGGGGCGCTGAGACCCAGTACTTC	CSARSGGAETQYF
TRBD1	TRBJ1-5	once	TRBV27	TGTGCCAGCAGACATGGACAGGGTAGTTATCAGCCCCAGCATTTT	CASRHGQGSYQPQHF
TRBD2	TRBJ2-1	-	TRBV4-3	TGCGCCAGCAGCCAAGAACCCAGCGGGAGGGCCGGTGAGCAGTTCTTC	CASSQEPSGRAGEQFF
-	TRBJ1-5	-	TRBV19	TGTGCCAGTATTCTGGACGGGAATATTGGGCAGCCCCAGCATTTT	CASILDGNIGQPQHF
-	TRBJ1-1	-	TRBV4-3	TGCGCCAGCAGCCAATGGGGGGAGAACACTGAAGCTTTCTTT	CASSQWGENTEAFF
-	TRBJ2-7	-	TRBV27	TGTGCCAGCAGCCCCTCTTTGGGGGCCGTCTCCTACGAGCAGTACTTC	CASSPSLGAVSYEQYF
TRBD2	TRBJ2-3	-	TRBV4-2	TGTGCCAGCAGCCAAGATTGGACTAGCGGGACTAGCACAGATACGCAGTATTTT	CASSQDWTSGTSTDTQYF
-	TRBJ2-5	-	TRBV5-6	TGTGCCAGCAGCTTGGGAATAGCTGAGACCCAGTACTTC	CASSLGIAETQYF
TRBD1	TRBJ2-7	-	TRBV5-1	TGCGCCAGCAGCTTGGAGCCGGGACAGATTCCTCGGAGCTCCTACGAGCAGTACTTC	CASSLEPGQIPRSSYEQYF
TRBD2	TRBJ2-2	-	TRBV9	TGTGCCAGCAGCGTACCCGACCAAGCGGGACTAGACACCGGGGAGCTGTTTTTT	CASSVPDQAGLDTGELFF
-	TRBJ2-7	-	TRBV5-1	TGCGCCAGCAGCTGGTCTAAGAGCTACGAGCAGTACTTC	CASSWSKSYEQYF
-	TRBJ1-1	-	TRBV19	TGTGCCAGTAGTGGCTGGGGGGGCCTGAACACTGAAGCTTTCTTT	CASSGWGGLNTEAFF
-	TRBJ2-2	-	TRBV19	TGTGCCAGTAGTGGTGAGACAGCAAACACCGGGGAGCTGTTTTTT	CASSGETANTGELFF
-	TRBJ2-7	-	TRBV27	TGTGCCGTCGGGGTCGGCTACGAGCAGTACTTC	CAVGVGYEQYF
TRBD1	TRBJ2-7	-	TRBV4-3	TGCGCCAGCAGCCAAGGGACAGGGCCTTACGAGCAGTACTTC	CASSQGTGPYEQYF
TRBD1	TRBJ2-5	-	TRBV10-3	TGTGCCATCAGGAAACAGGGGTTGGAAGAGACCCAGTACTTC	CAIRKQGLEETQYF
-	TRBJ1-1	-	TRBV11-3	TGTGCCACCAAGGGGCGGGGGGACACTGAAGCTTTCTTT	CATKGRGDTEAFF
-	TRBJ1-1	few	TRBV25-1	TGTGCCACCTCGTCGGGGGATGACACTGAAGCTTTCTTT	CATSSGDDTEAFF
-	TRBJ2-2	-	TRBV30	TGTGCCTGGAATAGGGGTGACACCGGGGAGCTGTTTTTT	CAWNRGDTGELFF
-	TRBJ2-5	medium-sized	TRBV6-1	TGTGCCAGCAGTGGTGCGGAACAAGAGACCCAGTACTTC	CASSGAEQETQYF
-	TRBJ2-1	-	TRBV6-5	TGTGCCAGCAGTTACTCGAGGGCGGTAGGTTTCGATGAGCAGTTCTTC	CASSYSRAVGFDEQFF
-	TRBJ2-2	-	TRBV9	TGTGCCAGCAGCGTAGATGACGTGGGAGGCATCACCGGGGAGCTGTTTTTT	CASSVDDVGGITGELFF
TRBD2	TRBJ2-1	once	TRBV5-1	TGCGCCAGCAGCTTGGCCGGGACTAGCGGGATGCTATCTGAGCAGTTCTTC	CASSLAGTSGMLSEQFF
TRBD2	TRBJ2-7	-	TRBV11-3	TGTGCCAGTCGAGGGGACTACTACGAGCAGTACTTC	CASRGDYYEQYF
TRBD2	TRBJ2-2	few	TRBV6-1	TGTGCCAGCTCGGGGGGAATCGACACCGGGGAGCTGTTTTTT	CASSGGIDTGELFF
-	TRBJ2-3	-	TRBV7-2	TGTGCCAGCAGCCAAAGGCGGGCCCTGGGCATTGGCACAGATACGCAGTATTTT	CASSQRRALGIGTDTQYF
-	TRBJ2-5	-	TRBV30	TGTGCCTGGCAGGGCCAAGAGACCCAGTACTTC	CAWQGQETQYF
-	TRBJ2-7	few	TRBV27	TGTGCCAGCAGTTCCGCCGGGACACCTGACGAGCAGTACTTC	CASSSAGTPDEQYF
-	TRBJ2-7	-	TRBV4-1	TGCGCCAGCAGCCACCGGACAGAGAGCTACGAGCAGTACTTC	CASSHRTESYEQYF
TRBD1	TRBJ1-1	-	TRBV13	TGTGCCAGCAGCCTAAGACAGGGTGCCCCTACTGAAGCTTTCTTT	CASSLRQGAPTEAFF
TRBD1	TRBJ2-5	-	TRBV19	TGTGCCAGTAGTATGGGACAGGGGTACGAGACCCAGTACTTC	CASSMGQGYETQYF
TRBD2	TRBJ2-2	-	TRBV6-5	TGTGCCAGCAGTGGGACTAGCGGGAACACCGGGGAGCTGTTTTTT	CASSGTSGNTGELFF
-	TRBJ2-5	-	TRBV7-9	TGTGCCAGCAGCTTATGGGAGAGCCAAGAGACCCAGTACTTC	CASSLWESQETQYF
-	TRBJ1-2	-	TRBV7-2	TGTGCCAGCAGCTTAGCGACAGCCGGCTATGGCTACACCTTC	CASSLATAGYGYTF
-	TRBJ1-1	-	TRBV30	TGTGCCTGGAGACAAACAGTGAACACTGAAGCTTTCTTT	CAWRQTVNTEAFF
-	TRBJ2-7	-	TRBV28	TGTGCCAGCGGGGGGTGGCGGAGCTCCTACGAGCAGTACTTC	CASGGWRSSYEQYF
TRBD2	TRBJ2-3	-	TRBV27	TGTGCCAGCAGTCCCCTAGCGGGAGGGAGCACAGATACGCAGTATTTT	CASSPLAGGSTDTQYF
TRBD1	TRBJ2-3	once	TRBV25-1	TGTGCCAGCAGTGAAGGGACAGGGATCACAGATACGCAGTATTTT	CASSEGTGITDTQYF
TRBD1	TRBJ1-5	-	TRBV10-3	TGTGCCATCAGTGAAGGGACAGGGGTAGCTCAGCCCCAGCATTTT	CAISEGTGVAQPQHF
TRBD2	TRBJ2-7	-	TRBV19	TGTGCCAGTAGTACAGCCGGGACTAGCGAATACGAGCAGTACTTC	CASSTAGTSEYEQYF
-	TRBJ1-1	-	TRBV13	TGTGCCAGCAGCACCGAGGTAGAGGCTTTCTTT	CASSTEVEAFF
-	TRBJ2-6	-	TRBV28	TGTGCCAGCAGTAAGGGAGACTCTGGGGCCAACGTCCTGACTTTC	CASSKGDSGANVLTF
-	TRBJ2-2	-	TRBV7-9	TGTGCCAGCAGCTTAGTACTAACCGGGGAGCTGTTTTTT	CASSLVLTGELFF
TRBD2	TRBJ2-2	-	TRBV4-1	TGCGCCAGCAGCCAAGGGCTAGCGGGAGGTAACACCGGGGAGCTGTTTTTT	CASSQGLAGGNTGELFF
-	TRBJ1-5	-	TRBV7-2	TGTGCCAGCAGCTTATACGGGGGTCAGCCCCAGCATTTT	CASSLYGGQPQHF
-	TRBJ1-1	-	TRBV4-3	TGCGCCAGCAGCCAAGATAGGCTGGTGGGGGCGTACACTGAAGCTTTCTTT	CASSQDRLVGAYTEAFF
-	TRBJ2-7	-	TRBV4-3	TGCGCCAGCAGCCCAGACAGTTTTACCTACGAGCAGTACTTC	CASSPDSFTYEQYF
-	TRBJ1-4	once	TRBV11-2	TGTGCCAGCAGCTTAGGTTGGGCAGGGGCAACTAATGAAAAACTGTTTTTT	CASSLGWAGATNEKLFF
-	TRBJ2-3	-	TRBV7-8	TGTGCCAGCAGCTTACACCGGGACACAGATACGCAGTATTTT	CASSLHRDTDTQYF
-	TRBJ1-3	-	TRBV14	TGTGCCAGCAGCCAAGATGGGGAGACTTCCTTTGGAAACACCATATATTTT	CASSQDGETSFGNTIYF